These 2 T cell receptor beta chains share one sample of origin, sequenced in a study of CD8 T cells in ankylosing spondylitis. General study results and limits: Typical of ankylosing spondylitis blood, it appeared, was a TCR beta motif of about eight highly homologous variants.

Antigens for these TCRs are unknown. TCRdb ran MiXCR on the 5' RACE reads and lists one entry per CDR3 protein. This table holds roughly 700,000 distinct CDR3 sequences, around 20% found once. The sequenced sample was blood, either unsorted or a sorted T cell fraction (not recorded which). The receptors were gathered from a male donor with ankylosing spondylitis.

This clonotype appeared a few times. The genes are TRBV4-2 and TRBJ2-7; 7 nucleotides match TRBD2. CDR3 size: 13 residues. The trim removed 5 bases at V and 4 bases at J, leaving 5 bases unmatched. The germline CDR1 and CDR2 sequences are LGHNA and YNFKEQ. This chain's CDR3 is CASSKERGYEQYF. In DNA form, the CDR3 reads TGTGCCAGCAGCAAGGAGCGGGGATACGAGCAGTACTTC.

The chain links TRBV5-6 to TRBJ1-5; possible D gene TRBD1, 5 bases. CDR3 length: 12 amino acids. With 4 bases removed from V and 8 bases from J, the gap between germline ends came to 10 bases. Germline loops: CDR1 SGHDT, CDR2 YYEEEE. As DNA, the CDR3 is TGTGCCAGCAGCCGGGGGGTTGAGCCCCAGCATTTT. It encodes CASSRGVEPQHF.